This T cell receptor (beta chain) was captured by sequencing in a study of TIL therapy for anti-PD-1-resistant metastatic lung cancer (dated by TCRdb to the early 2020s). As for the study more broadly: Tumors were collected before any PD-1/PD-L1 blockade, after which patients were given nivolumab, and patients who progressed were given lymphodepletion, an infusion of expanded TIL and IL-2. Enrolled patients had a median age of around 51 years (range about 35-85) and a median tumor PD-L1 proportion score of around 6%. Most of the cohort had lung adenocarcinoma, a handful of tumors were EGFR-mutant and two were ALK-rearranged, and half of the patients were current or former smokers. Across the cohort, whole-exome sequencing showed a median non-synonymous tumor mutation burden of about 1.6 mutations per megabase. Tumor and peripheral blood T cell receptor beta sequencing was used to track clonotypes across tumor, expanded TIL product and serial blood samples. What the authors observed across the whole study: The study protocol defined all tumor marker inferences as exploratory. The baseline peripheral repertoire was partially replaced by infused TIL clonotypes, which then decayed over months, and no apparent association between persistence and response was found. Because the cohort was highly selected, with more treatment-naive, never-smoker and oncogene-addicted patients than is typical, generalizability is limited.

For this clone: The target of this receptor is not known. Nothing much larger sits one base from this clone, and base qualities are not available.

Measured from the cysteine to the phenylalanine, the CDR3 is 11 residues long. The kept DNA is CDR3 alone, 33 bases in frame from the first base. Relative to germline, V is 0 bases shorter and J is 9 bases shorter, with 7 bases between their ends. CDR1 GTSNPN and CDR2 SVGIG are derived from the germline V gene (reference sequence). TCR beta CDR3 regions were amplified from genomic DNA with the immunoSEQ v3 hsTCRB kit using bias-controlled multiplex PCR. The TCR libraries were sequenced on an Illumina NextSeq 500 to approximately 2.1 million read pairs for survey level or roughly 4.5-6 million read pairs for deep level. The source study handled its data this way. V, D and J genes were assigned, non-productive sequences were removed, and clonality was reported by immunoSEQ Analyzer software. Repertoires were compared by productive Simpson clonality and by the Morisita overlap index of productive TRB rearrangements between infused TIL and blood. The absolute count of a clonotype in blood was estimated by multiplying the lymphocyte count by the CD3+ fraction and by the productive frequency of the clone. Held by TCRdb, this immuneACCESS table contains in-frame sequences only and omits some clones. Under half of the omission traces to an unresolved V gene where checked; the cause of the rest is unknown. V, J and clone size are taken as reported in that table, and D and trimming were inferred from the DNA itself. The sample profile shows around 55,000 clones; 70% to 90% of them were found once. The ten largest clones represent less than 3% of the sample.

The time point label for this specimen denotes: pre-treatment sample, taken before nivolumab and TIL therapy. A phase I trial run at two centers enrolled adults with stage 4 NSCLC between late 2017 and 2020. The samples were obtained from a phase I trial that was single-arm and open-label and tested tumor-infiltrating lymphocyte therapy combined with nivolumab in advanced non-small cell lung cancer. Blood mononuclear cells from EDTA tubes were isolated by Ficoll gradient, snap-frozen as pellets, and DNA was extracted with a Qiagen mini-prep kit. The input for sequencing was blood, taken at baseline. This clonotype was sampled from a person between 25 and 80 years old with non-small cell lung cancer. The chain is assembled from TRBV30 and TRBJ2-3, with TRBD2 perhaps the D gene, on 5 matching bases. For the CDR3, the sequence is CAWSVAETQYF. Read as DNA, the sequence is TGTGCCTGGAGTGTAGCGGAAACGCAGTATTTT.